Following are 29 T cell receptor beta chains from one sample sequenced in a study of CD8+ T cells in alopecia areata. TCR sequencing used cDNA made by reverse transcription of extracted RNA. Assay used: immunoSEQ multiplex PCR; TCRdb lists only in-frame clones, some missing. The sample holds about 130,000 clones; approximately 49% are singletons and the top ten take 18%. The source was CD8+ T cells sorted from blood, collected at week 0. Receptors originate from a human donor with alopecia areata.

The gene calls are TRBV30 and TRBJ2-2; 7 positions agree with TRBD1. Unmatched junction bases numbered 5, after V lost 8 bases and J lost 5 bases. Germline values: CDR1 GTSNPN, CDR2 SVGIG (reference sequence). This CDR3 comprises 12 residues. The DNA of the CDR3 is TGTGCCCGACAGGGTTGGACCGGGGAGCTGTTTTTT. This translates into CARQGWTGELFF.

This chain connects TRBV4-2 to TRBJ2-1, with D possibly TRBD2 on 6 matching bases. CDR1 LGHNA and CDR2 YNFKEQ come from the germline V gene. Trimming left V 8 bases short and J 7 bases short, with 21 bases between. The CDR3 consists of 15 residues. CDR3 DNA sequence: TGTGCCAGCGGCGATACTAGCTACAACAGTAATGAGCAGTTCTTC. Protein: CASGDTSYNSNEQFF.

This clone was seen a handful of times. The CDR3 loop reads CASFGAGRDEDTEAFF. Written as DNA, the CDR3 is TGTGCCAGCTTCGGGGCGGGCAGGGACGAGGACACTGAAGCTTTCTTT. The rearrangement uses TRBV6-6 and TRBJ1-1, with TRBD1 as a possible D gene (5 bases). From germline, CDR1 is MNHNY and CDR2 SVGAGI (reference sequence). This CDR3 has 16 amino acids. V was cut by 8 bases and J by 3 bases, with 22 bases left in between.

The chain is built from TRBV29-1 and TRBJ2-7; no firm D call. Per the germline V gene, CDR1 is SQVTM and CDR2 is ANQGSEA. The CDR3 runs to 12 residues. V was clipped by 4 bases and J by 2 bases, with 9 bases between them. In nucleotides, the CDR3 is TGCAGCGTTGTCGATAGGGCCTACGAGCAGTACTTC. It encodes CSVVDRAYEQYF.

This clone came up a few times. This sequence joins TRBV19 and TRBJ1-2; D is undetermined. Germline loops: CDR1 LNHDA, CDR2 SQIVND (reference sequence). This CDR3 spans 12 amino acids. Trimming cost V 6 bases and J 3 bases, with 8 bases left between them. The CDR3: CASRTGYYGYTF. The CDR3 nucleotides are TGTGCCAGTAGAACGGGGTACTATGGCTACACCTTC.

The V and J genes are TRBV30 and TRBJ1-4; TRBD1 might be the D (5 bases). CDR1 GTSNPN and CDR2 SVGIG come from the germline V gene (reference sequence). The CDR3 length is 14 residues. V lost 5 bases and J lost 0, with 10 bases in between. CDR3 sequence (DNA): TGTGCCTGGGAAACAGGAGCAACTAATGAAAAACTGTTTTTT. This gives the protein CAWETGATNEKLFF.

V is TRBV6-5 and J is TRBJ1-1, with D perhaps matching TRBD1 (5 bases). The CDR3 length is 14 residues. Germline V gene lookup returns CDR1 MNHEY and CDR2 SVGAGI. V lost 1 base and J 0 bases, leaving 6 bases between the germline ends. The CDR3 protein is CASSYLGVNTEAFF. The CDR3, as DNA: TGTGCCAGCAGTTACTTGGGGGTGAACACTGAAGCTTTCTTT.

The chain is built from TRBV13 and TRBJ1-2; D ambiguous. The V gene's germline CDR1 is PRHDT and CDR2 FYEKMQ (reference sequence). The CDR3 contains 14 residues. Trimming removed 0 bases at V and 4 bases at J, with 9 bases between. The CDR3 protein is CASSLGGAVYGYTF. The CDR3 DNA reads TGTGCCAGCAGCTTAGGCGGCGCAGTCTATGGCTACACCTTC.

The J gene is TRBJ1-1, the V gene TRBV12-5; D unclear. This CDR3 has 12 amino acids. Germline CDR1 LGHNT, CDR2 FRNRAP. Trimming removed 5 bases at V and 0 bases at J, with 4 bases between. The CDR3 region has the DNA TGTGCTAGTGGTGAGATGAACACTGAAGCTTTCTTT. Residues: CASGEMNTEAFF. Complete variable domain (other parts from reference TRBV12-5 and TRBJ1-1): DARVTQTPRHKVTEMGQEVTMRCQPILGHNTVFWYRQTMMQGLELLAYFRNRAPLDDSGMPKDRFSAEMPDATLATLKIQPSEPRDSAVYFCASGEMNTEAFFGQGTRLTVV.

The V call is TRBV27, the J call TRBJ2-7; D might be TRBD1 (6 bases). The CDR3 has 13 residues. The germline CDR1 and CDR2 sequences are MNHEY and SMNVEV (reference sequence). The V and J ends lost 3 bases and 5 bases respectively, with 11 bases between them. The CDR3 DNA follows: TGTGCCAGCAGTTTCCTACAGGGCCACGAGCAGTACTTC. Its translation: CASSFLQGHEQYF.

This clone was seen a handful of times. The chain uses TRBV6-1 and TRBJ2-7, with a tentative D call TRBD1 (6 bases). With 2 bases removed from V and 2 bases from J, the gap between germline ends came to 13 bases. This CDR3 is built from 15 residues. The germline V gene encodes CDR1 MNHNS and CDR2 SASEGT. CDR3 nucleotides: TGTGCCAGCAGTGAAATCGGTGCAGGGGCCTACGAGCAGTACTTC. Residues: CASSEIGAGAYEQYF.

The gene calls are TRBV7-8 and TRBJ2-1; 7 bases are shared with TRBD2. V dropped 5 bases and J dropped 7; count of bases not matched to a gene: 8. Germline CDR1 SGHVS, CDR2 FQNEAQ. The CDR3 runs to 14 residues. In nucleotides, the CDR3 is TGTGCCAGCAGCCCCCGGACTAGTACGAATGAGCAGTTCTTC. Translated: CASSPRTSTNEQFF. Drawing the rest from reference TRBV7-8 and TRBJ2-1, the complete variable domain is GAGVSQSPRYKVAKRGQDVALRCDPISGHVSLFWYQQALGQGPEFLTYFQNEAQLDKSGLPSDRFFAERPEGSVSTLKIQRTQQEDSAVYLCASSPRTSTNEQFFGPGTRLTVL.

This clone came up a few times. Distinct nucleotide sequences in the sample also encode this CDR3. The rearrangement uses TRBV27 and TRBJ1-1; D perhaps matches TRBD1 (5 bases). V was shortened by 8 bases and J by 5 bases, with 15 bases between the two germline ends. The CDR3 is 13 amino acids. Germline CDR1 and CDR2: MNHEY and SMNVEV (reference sequence). The CDR3 here is CASSLGGSTEAFF. The CDR3 DNA reads as TGTGCCAGCTCCTTGGGGGGATCAACTGAAGCTTTCTTT.

The gene calls are TRBV4-2 and TRBJ1-4; D remains ambiguous. Germline CDR1 LGHNA, CDR2 YNFKEQ. The ends were cut back, 0 bases at V and 10 bases at J, with 3 bases in the middle. CDR3 length: 11 amino acids. The CDR3: CASSQEGKLFF. The CDR3, as DNA: TGTGCCAGCAGCCAAGAGGGAAAACTGTTTTTT.

The chain has TRBV2 and TRBJ2-7; 7 bases match TRBD2. The CDR3 has 12 amino acids. Unmatched junction bases numbered 4, after V lost 11 bases and J lost 0 bases. Germline CDR1 and CDR2: SNHLY and FYNNEI. CDR3 sequence reads: CAGGDVSYEQYF. In DNA form, the CDR3 reads TGTGCCGGGGGGGACGTCTCCTACGAGCAGTACTTC.

The genes are TRBV7-2 and TRBJ2-5; TRBD2 matches 9 bases. From germline, CDR1 is SGHTA and CDR2 FQGNSA. V lost 1 base to trimming and J lost 0 bases; unmatched junction nucleotides: 3. The CDR3 is made up of 16 amino acids. The CDR3 spells CASSLGLAEYQETQYF. In DNA, the CDR3 is TGTGCCAGCAGCTTAGGACTAGCGGAGTACCAAGAGACCCAGTACTTC.

The chain has TRBV7-8 and TRBJ2-7, with 8 bases identical to TRBD1. This CDR3 contains 14 residues. From germline, CDR1 is SGHVS and CDR2 FQNEAQ. The trim removed 1 base at V and 5 bases at J, leaving 4 bases unmatched. The CDR3 bases are TGTGCCAGCAGCTTAGAAACAGGGGGGCACGAGCAGTACTTC. Amino acid sequence: CASSLETGGHEQYF.

Points on this clone: The junction does not match germline at one end; this may be a read error. The rearrangement links TRBV4-1 to TRBJ1-6; D not resolved. CDR1 and CDR2 from the germline V gene are MGHRA and YSYEKL. The CDR3 is made up of 12 amino acids. For the CDR3, the DNA is TGCACCAGCAGCCAACAGAATTCACCCCTCCACTTT. Protein product: CTSSQQNSPLHF.

CDR3 sequence reads: CASVLGGGTEQYF. In nucleotides, the CDR3 is TGTGCCAGCGTACTCGGTGGGGGTACCGAGCAGTACTTC. The rearrangement joins TRBV5-6 to TRBJ2-7; D may correspond to TRBD1 or TRBD2 (5 bases each). The CDR3 has 13 residues. Germline CDR1 SGHDT, CDR2 YYEEEE. Trimming cost V 7 bases and J 6 bases, with 17 bases left between them. The variable domain in full, with the rest retrieved from reference TRBV5-6 and TRBJ2-7, is DAGVTQSPTHLIKTRGQQVTLRCSPKSGHDTVSWYQQALGQGPQFIFQYYEEEERQRGNFPDRFSGHQFPNYSSELNVNALLLGDSALYLCASVLGGGTEQYFGPGTRLTVT.

The chain joins TRBV7-9 to TRBJ2-7, with D possibly matching TRBD1 (6 bases). This CDR3 is 15 amino acids long. Germline CDR1 reads SEHNR; CDR2 reads FQNEAQ (reference sequence). Trimming took off 0 bases at V and 3 bases at J, with 12 bases between the two ends. CDR3 nucleotides: TGTGCCAGCAGCTTAGCGGGGACACTGGGCTACGAGCAGTACTTC. Translating it yields CASSLAGTLGYEQYF.

This clone has a handful of counts. The chain couples TRBV7-9 to TRBJ2-7; a weak D match, TRBD2 (7 bases). V lost 1 base and J lost 3, with 13 bases in between. This CDR3 comprises 15 residues. In germline, CDR1 is SEHNR, CDR2 FQNEAQ (reference sequence). This CDR3 is CASSLGAGALYEQYF. The CDR3, as DNA: TGTGCCAGCAGCTTAGGCGCGGGGGCCCTCTACGAGCAGTACTTC.

This clone was seen only a few times. The chain joins TRBV28 to TRBJ2-7; 9 bases are a match to TRBD1. The V gene's germline CDR1 is MDHEN and CDR2 SYDVKM. This CDR3 region has 14 residues. J lost 4 bases, V lost 4 bases, and 5 bases had no gene match. The CDR3 spells CASSYRGHRYEQYF. CDR3 DNA: TGTGCCAGCAGTTACAGGGGGCATAGATACGAGCAGTACTTC. Combining the CDR3 with reference TRBV28 and TRBJ2-7 gives the whole variable domain DVKVTQSSRYLVKRTGEKVFLECVQDMDHENMFWYRQDPGLGLRLIYFSYDVKMKEKGDIPEGYSVSREKKERFSLILESASTNQTSMYLCASSYRGHRYEQYFGPGTRLTVT.

This clone was detected a few times. The CDR3 DNA is TGTGCCATCAGTGTGCCGGGCCAGGAGTTCTATGGCTACACCTTC. Protein: CAISVPGQEFYGYTF. The V and J genes are TRBV10-3 and TRBJ1-2; D unresolved. Trimming pared 4 bases from V and 4 bases from J, leaving 16 bases between. The length of the CDR3 is 15 residues. The V gene's germline CDR1 is ENHRY and CDR2 SYGVKD.

This clone has just a few counts. This sequence joins TRBV29-1 and TRBJ2-2; D is perhaps TRBD1 (5 bases). V was clipped by 7 bases and J by 2 bases, with 11 bases between them. Germline values: CDR1 SQVTM, CDR2 ANQGSEA. This CDR3 is 13 amino acids long. The CDR3 DNA sequence: TGCAGCGGGGCCAGGGATAACACCGGGGAGCTGTTTTTT. The encoded protein is CSGARDNTGELFF.

This clone was observed a handful of times. The CDR3 loop is CSAGTGGTEAFF. In DNA, the CDR3 is TGCAGCGCCGGGACAGGGGGAACTGAAGCTTTCTTT. The chain uses TRBV29-1 and TRBJ1-1; TRBD1 matches at 11 bases. Per germline, CDR1 SQVTM and CDR2 ANQGSEA. The CDR3 has 12 amino acids. Trimming removed 7 bases from V and 5 bases from J; junction bases left unmatched: 3.

The V call is TRBV9, the J call TRBJ1-2, with TRBD1 matching over 9 bases. V gave up 4 bases and J gave up 4 bases; unmatched junction bases: 2. Germline V gene lookup returns CDR1 SGDLS and CDR2 YYNGEE. This CDR3 region has 13 residues. The CDR3 here is CASSTGGSYGYTF. The CDR3 nucleotides are TGTGCCAGCAGCACAGGGGGCAGCTATGGCTACACCTTC.

V gene TRBV27 combines with J gene TRBJ2-3; TRBD1 or TRBD2 may be the D gene (5 bases each). This CDR3 is 15 amino acids long. Germline CDR1 reads MNHEY; CDR2 reads SMNVEV (reference sequence). V was cut by 6 bases and J by 0 bases, with 13 bases left in between. DNA of the CDR3: TGTGCCAGCAGGGGGACGGTAGATAGCACAGATACGCAGTATTTT. Protein sequence: CASRGTVDSTDTQYF.

The rearrangement links TRBV27 to TRBJ2-3; D perhaps matches TRBD2 (7 bases). The CDR3 totals 16 residues. The V gene's germline CDR1 is MNHEY and CDR2 SMNVEV (reference sequence). V was clipped by 6 bases and J by 7 bases, with 23 bases between them. The CDR3 nucleotides are TGTGCCAGCAGCCTCATGGGGTGGGGGGGCCGAAATACGCAGTATTTT. This codes for CASSLMGWGGRNTQYF.

This clone has just a few counts. The rearrangement joins TRBV29-1 to TRBJ1-2; 7 bases map to TRBD1. The CDR3 is 12 amino acids. The V gene's germline CDR1 is SQVTM and CDR2 ANQGSEA. V lost 8 bases to trimming and J lost 2 bases; unmatched junction nucleotides: 5. The chain's CDR3 is CSFQGENYGYTF. In DNA, the CDR3 is TGCAGCTTTCAGGGGGAAAACTATGGCTACACCTTC. Combining the CDR3 with reference TRBV29-1 and TRBJ1-2 gives the whole variable domain SAVISQKPSRDICQRGTSLTIQCQVDSQVTMMFWYRQQPGQSLTLIATANQGSEATYESGFVIDKFPISRPNLTFSTLTVSNMSPEDSSIYLCSFQGENYGYTFGSGTRLTVV.